A selection of T cell receptor beta chains follows, all from one sample in a study of blood T cell repertoires in COVID-19. Measured with immunoSEQ multiplex PCR; TCRdb has only the in-frame clones, and not every one. The data contain about 330,000 clones, roughly 90% of them singletons. The sample comprised peripheral blood. These receptors all stem from a man in his late teens or twenties who had recovered from COVID-19. The CDR3 runs from the conserved cysteine through the conserved F or W. The size field is filled for only some rows; it gives once, few, many or a size class.

TRBV6-6 once CASSFAGVQETQYF
TRBV18 - CASSPPGGGENTIYF
TRBV9 - CASSEGAPLYNEQFF
TRBV7-9 - CASSLEGQNTEAFF
TRBV7-2 - CASSLGSWGDGYTF
TRBV11-2 - CASSLMSSGANVLTF
TRBV5-6 - CASSLGGNDNEQFF
TRBV4-1 few CASSQEEYSPLHF
TRBV5-1 - CASSLLDTQYF
TRBV11-2 - CASSRGGKLTDTQYF
TRBV27 - CASSSPHSQLDSPLHF
TRBV11-2 - CASSLAGAMNTGELFF
TRBV18 few CASSPGETEAFF
TRBV5-1 - CASSRPQGTEAFF
TRBV5-1 - CASSRDSPEGYEQYF
TRBV7-3 - CASSFGGSTEAFF
TRBV9 - CASSVGGGEKLFF
TRBV7-3 once CASSFAGSTDTQYF
TRBV27 - CASSPRDNNQPQHF
TRBV5-4 - CASSPSSGGNNEQFF
TRBV7-8 once CASSFTVLNTEAFF
TRBV27 few CASSSSNRGGYGYTF
TRBV2 - CASTETYNSPLHF
TRBV10-1 - CASSDTSFGVAGFTDTQYF
TRBV7-2 - CASSLSSGRHNEQFF
TRBV5-4 - CASSFRSLQTGGRNIQYF
TRBV2 once CASSGGTAIGEQYF
TRBV5-4 - CASSLGDREKTEAFF
TRBV27 - CASSPGTGMRVSQYF
TRBV29-1 - CSVIGQSRGEAFF
TRBV5-1 - CASSLGQGAESTEAFF
TRBV19 many CASSIQETSDEQFF
TRBV6-2/TRBV6-3 - CASSYRTGGSNSEAFF
TRBV12-3/TRBV12-4 - CASSLGGNEQFF
TRBV9 few CASSVDPGTEETQYF
TRBV10-3 - CAISLSGGDNEQFF
TRBV3-1/TRBV3-2 - CASSQDTGTNEKLFF
TRBV11-2 - CASSLYRVDSPLHF
TRBV7-8 - CASSLSAAGGTDTQYF
TRBV27 few CASSLAGPSNQPQHF
TRBV27 - CASSFTVNSPLHF
TRBV30 - CAWSADATYGGSYNEQFF
TRBV12-3/TRBV12-4 - CASSFAGLGYTF
TRBV12-3/TRBV12-4 - CASSSDRGGGYTF
TRBV2 - CASRQGSGYTF
TRBV6-5 - CASRTGESVTGELFF
TRBV10-2 - CASTGQNLNFGYTF
TRBV27 - CASSLDGLVADTQYF
TRBV5-4 - CASSLGQGDGEKLFF
TRBV27 - CASSGLGQNTEAFF
TRBV21-1 - CASSKVGRVNTEAFF